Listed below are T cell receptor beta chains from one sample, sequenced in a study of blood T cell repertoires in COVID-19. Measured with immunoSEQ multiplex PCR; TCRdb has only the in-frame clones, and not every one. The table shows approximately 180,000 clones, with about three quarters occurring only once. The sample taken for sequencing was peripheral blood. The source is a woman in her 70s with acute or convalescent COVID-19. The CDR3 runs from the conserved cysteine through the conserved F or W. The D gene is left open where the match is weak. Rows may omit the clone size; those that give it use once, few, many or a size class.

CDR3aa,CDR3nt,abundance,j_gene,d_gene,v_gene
CASSPSGPEGEKLFF,TGTGCCAGCTCACCTTCTGGGCCGGAGGGGGAAAAACTGTTTTTT,.,TRBJ1-4,.,TRBV18
CASSLLGAGGTEKLFF,TGTGCCAGCAGTCTCCTTGGGGCGGGGGGCACTGAAAAACTGTTTTTT,.,TRBJ1-4,.,TRBV27
CASSQEPQINEKLFF,TGCGCCAGCAGCCAAGAACCACAAATAAATGAAAAACTGTTTTTT,.,TRBJ1-4,.,TRBV4-1
CASSFSPTGSYNEQFF,TGTGCCAGCAGTTTTTCCCCCACCGGCTCCTACAATGAGCAGTTCTTC,.,TRBJ2-1,.,TRBV6-2/TRBV6-3
CATRGQTTANTGELFF,TGTGCCACCAGGGGACAGACTACCGCGAACACCGGGGAGCTGTTTTTT,few,TRBJ2-2,TRBD1,TRBV24-1
CASSQGWPLHLNTEAFF,TGTGCCAGCAGCCAAGGCTGGCCCCTCCATTTGAACACTGAAGCTTTCTTT,.,TRBJ1-1,.,TRBV3-1/TRBV3-2
CASSSTSGAYNEQFF,TGCGCCAGCAGCTCGACTAGCGGAGCATACAATGAGCAGTTCTTC,once,TRBJ2-1,TRBD2,TRBV10-2
CASSSLAQETQYF,TGTGCCAGCAGCTCACTAGCTCAAGAGACCCAGTACTTC,.,TRBJ2-5,.,TRBV6-5
CASSQDSPTDTQYF,TGCGCCAGCAGTCAGGACAGTCCGACAGATACGCAGTATTTT,.,TRBJ2-3,.,TRBV5-1
CASRDRGRDGYTF,TGTGCCAGTAGGGACAGGGGGCGGGATGGCTACACCTTC,.,TRBJ1-2,TRBD1,TRBV19
CSVDSAGVGEQYF,TGCAGCGTTGACTCAGCGGGAGTGGGAGAGCAGTACTTC,.,TRBJ2-7,TRBD2,TRBV29-1
CASSRTQGSGANVLTF,TGCGCCAGCAGCCGAACACAGGGCTCTGGGGCCAACGTCCTGACTTTC,.,TRBJ2-6,.,TRBV4-1
CASSETAGVYGYTF,TGTGCCAGCAGCGAGACCGCAGGGGTCTATGGCTACACCTTC,.,TRBJ1-2,.,TRBV7-8
CASSEGGSYNEQFF,TGTGCCAGCAGCGAGGGGGGGTCCTACAATGAGCAGTTCTTC,once,TRBJ2-1,.,TRBV9
CASRLGQLNTEAFF,TGTGCCAGCAGACTGGGACAGTTGAACACTGAAGCTTTCTTT,.,TRBJ1-1,TRBD1,TRBV27
CASSQVQGILYGYTF,TGTGCCAGCAGCCAAGTACAGGGCATCCTCTATGGCTACACCTTC,few,TRBJ1-2,.,TRBV3-1/TRBV3-2
CAGERWRTGITDTQYF,TGCGCCGGAGAAAGATGGAGGACAGGGATAACAGATACGCAGTATTTT,.,TRBJ2-3,TRBD1,TRBV10-2
CASSMGQGANEQFF,TGCGCCAGCAGTATGGGACAGGGGGCGAATGAGCAGTTCTTC,.,TRBJ2-1,TRBD1,TRBV5-1
CASSYDRGEKLFF,TGTGCCAGCAGTTACGACAGGGGAGAAAAACTGTTTTTT,.,TRBJ1-4,TRBD1,TRBV6-5
CASSYTRDTEAFF,TGTGCCAGCAGTTACACCCGGGATACTGAAGCTTTCTTT,.,TRBJ1-1,.,TRBV6-6
CASRASGNTIYF,TGTGCCAGCAGGGCCTCTGGAAACACCATATATTTT,.,TRBJ1-3,.,TRBV7-9
CASALTNNQPQHF,TGTGCCAGCGCCCTGACAAACAATCAGCCCCAGCATTTT,once,TRBJ1-5,.,TRBV12-3/TRBV12-4
CASSFGTPYEQYF,TGTGCCAGCAGTTTCGGGACACCTTACGAGCAGTACTTC,.,TRBJ2-7,.,TRBV27
CAWSTGYGYTF,TGTGCCTGGAGTACCGGCTATGGCTACACCTTC,once,TRBJ1-2,.,TRBV30
CASCDGVNTGELFF,TGTGCCAGCTGTGACGGGGTAAACACCGGGGAGCTGTTTTTT,.,TRBJ2-2,.,TRBV9
CASSLGLAGTGELFF,TGCGCCAGCAGCTTGGGACTAGCGGGGACCGGGGAGCTGTTTTTT,.,TRBJ2-2,TRBD2,TRBV5-1
CAWSVLLGLAVNNEQFF,TGTGCCTGGAGTGTACTTTTGGGACTAGCGGTGAACAATGAGCAGTTCTTC,.,TRBJ2-1,TRBD2,TRBV30
CASSIPGHGEQYF,TGTGCCAGTAGTATTCCAGGGCACGGCGAGCAGTACTTC,.,TRBJ2-7,.,TRBV19
CASRRTGLDEQYF,TGTGCCAGTAGAAGGACAGGGTTGGACGAGCAGTACTTC,.,TRBJ2-7,TRBD1,TRBV19
CAISIGGSQETQYF,TGTGCCATCAGTATCGGCGGGAGTCAAGAGACCCAGTACTTC,.,TRBJ2-5,TRBD2,TRBV10-3